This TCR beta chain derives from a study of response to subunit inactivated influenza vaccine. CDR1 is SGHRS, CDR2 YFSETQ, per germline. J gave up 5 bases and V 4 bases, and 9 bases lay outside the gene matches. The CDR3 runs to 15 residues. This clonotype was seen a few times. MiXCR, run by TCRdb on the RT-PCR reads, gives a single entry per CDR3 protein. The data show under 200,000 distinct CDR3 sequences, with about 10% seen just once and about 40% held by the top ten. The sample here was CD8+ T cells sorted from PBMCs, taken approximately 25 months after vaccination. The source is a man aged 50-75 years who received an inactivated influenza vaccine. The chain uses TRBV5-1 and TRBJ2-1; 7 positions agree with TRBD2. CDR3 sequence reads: CASSRDWAGDNEQFF. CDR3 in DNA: TGCGCCAGCAGCAGGGATTGGGCGGGGGACAATGAGCAGTTCTTC.